This T cell receptor (beta chain) derives from a study of blood T cell repertoires in COVID-19. As for the study in general: The study drew acute and convalescent COVID-19 samples from the United States, Italy and Spain. Sample material is recorded as cDNA or gDNA derived from T cells, B-cell-depleted T cells, or PBMCs.

This clone was detected once. Authors' methods: It was from reference gene primer amplification that nucleated cell counts were estimated. This table comes from immunoSEQ multiplex PCR, and its TCRdb copy is limited to in-frame clones, with some not included. That table gives V, J and clone size, and the DNA gave D and trimming. The data contain roughly 200,000 clones, 60% to 85% of them singletons. The CDR3 loop spans 14 amino acids. CDR1 and CDR2 (germline): SGHNT, YYREEE (reference sequence). V lost 1 base and J 7 bases, leaving 12 bases between the germline ends. The chain uses TRBV5-4 and TRBJ2-1, with D maybe TRBD2 (6 bases). This TCR was sampled from a woman between 70 and 85 years old with acute or convalescent COVID-19. The source material was peripheral blood. The CDR3 loop reads CASSLRRGSNEQFF. The DNA for the CDR3 is TGTGCCAGCAGCTTGAGACGGGGGAGTAATGAGCAGTTCTTC.